This paragraph covers one T cell receptor (beta chain) sequence. With 4 bases clipped from V and 6 bases from J, the junction kept 9 bases outside the gene matches. Germline lookup yields CDR1 MNHNS and CDR2 SASEGT. The CDR3 runs 16 residues. The sample originates from a study of cytomegalovirus exposure and HLA in healthy donors. The wider study: Early on, a data release was issued that held 85 million to 95 million unique TCRs from HLA-typed donors.

Primers included in the PCR were 60 Vbeta and 13 Jbeta primers. Repertoires were generated with immunoSEQ multiplex PCR, while TCRdb's copy carries only in-frame clones and drops some. The table lists about 230,000 clones, 85% to 90% of them singletons. The V call is TRBV6-1, the J call TRBJ2-2, with TRBD1 identical over 9 bases. This clonotype originated in a woman aged 18 to 35 in good health and CMV-seronegative. Sequenced material: PBMCs. The CDR3 sequence: CASSGTIQGASGELFF. CDR3 sequence (DNA): TGTGCCAGCAGTGGAACAATACAGGGGGCCTCCGGGGAGCTGTTTTTT.